What follows are 31 T cell receptor beta chains derived from one specimen sequenced in a study of shared clonotypes between healthy human individuals. CD45RO negativity and positive selection for CCR7 defined naive CD8 cells, a population that excluded terminally differentiated effector memory CD45RA+ cells. TCRdb's copy holds only in-frame clones and misses some; the assay was immunoSEQ multiplex PCR. The repertoire holds hundreds of thousands of clones, with about 92% as singletons. Specimen: naive CD8+ T cells sorted from blood. Every receptor here comes from a man younger than 40 in good health.

A word on this clone: The same CDR3 is also encoded by other DNA sequences in this sample. The rearrangement joins TRBV10-1 to TRBJ2-7, with no clear D. Germline CDR1 and CDR2: WNHNN and SYGVQD (reference sequence). The CDR3 runs 12 residues. The ends were cut back, 2 bases at V and 1 base at J, with 3 bases in the middle. The CDR3 DNA follows: TGCGCCAGCAGTGAGGGGTCCTACGAGCAGTACTTC. Protein product: CASSEGSYEQYF.

The chain couples TRBV11-2 to TRBJ2-3; tentative D call: TRBD1 (5 bases). The CDR3 spans 15 residues. Deletions cut 3 bases from V and 6 bases from J, with 16 bases between. Germline CDR1 reads SGHAT; CDR2 reads FQNNGV. The CDR3 DNA reads as TGTGCCAGCAGCTTGGTTCAGGGTGTGCATGATACGCAGTATTTT. Translated: CASSLVQGVHDTQYF. The whole variable domain, remainder taken from reference TRBV11-2 and TRBJ2-3, is EAGVAQSPRYKIIEKRQSVAFWCNPISGHATLYWYQQILGQGPKLLIQFQNNGVVDDSQLPKDRFSAERLKGVDSTLKIQPAKLEDSAVYLCASSLVQGVHDTQYFGPGTRLTVL.

The chain joins TRBV5-6 to TRBJ2-1, with a weak D call TRBD2 (5 bases). V was shortened by 0 bases and J by 12 bases, with 13 bases between the two germline ends. There are 13 residues in the CDR3. Looked up from germline, CDR1 is SGHDT and CDR2 is YYEEEE. CDR3 protein: CASSLASEVGQFF. For the CDR3, the DNA is TGTGCCAGCAGCTTGGCCTCGGAGGTTGGGCAGTTCTTC.

J is TRBJ2-2 and V is TRBV19; D remains ambiguous. Germline V lookup: CDR1 LNHDA, CDR2 SQIVND (reference sequence). The length of the CDR3 is 15 residues. V lost 3 bases and J lost 1, with 9 bases in between. The CDR3 loop reads CASSMGWMNTGELFF. CDR3 nucleotide sequence: TGTGCCAGTAGTATGGGGTGGATGAACACCGGGGAGCTGTTTTTT.

The chain employs TRBV2 and TRBJ1-3; 8 positions agree with TRBD1. The germline gives CDR1 SNHLY, CDR2 FYNNEI. CDR3 length: 17 amino acids. Losses at the gene ends were 3 bases for V and 5 bases for J; bases not matched to a gene: 12. CDR3 sequence: CASSETIRTGTRNTIYF. CDR3 DNA sequence: TGTGCCAGCAGTGAGACGATTAGGACAGGGACTAGAAACACCATATATTTT. The entire variable domain, with the rest obtained from reference TRBV2 and TRBJ1-3, is as follows: EPEVTQTPSHQVTQMGQEVILRCVPISNHLYFYWYRQILGQKVEFLVSFYNNEISEKSEIFDDQFSVERPDGSNFTLKIRSTKLEDSAMYFCASSETIRTGTRNTIYFGEGSWLTVV.

The CDR3 region has the DNA TGTGCCAGCAGCAAAGAGGTGCAGATCTTCGAAAAACTGTTTTTT. Amino acids: CASSKEVQIFEKLFF. This chain links TRBV21-1 with TRBJ1-4. TRBV21-1 represents a pseudogene. The CDR3 is 15 residues long.

The V gene is TRBV5-1, the J gene TRBJ2-1, with 10 positions matching TRBD2. Germline values: CDR1 SGHRS, CDR2 YFSETQ. CDR3 length: 16 amino acids. The V segment lost 7 bases and the J segment 3 bases; nucleotides outside the gene matches: 10. The CDR3 region has the DNA TGCGCCAGCTACCCCGGGACTAGCGATATCTACAATGAGCAGTTCTTC. Protein product: CASYPGTSDIYNEQFF.

V is TRBV2 and J is TRBJ1-5, with D maybe TRBD1 (5 bases). Per the germline V gene, CDR1 is SNHLY and CDR2 is FYNNEI. This CDR3 region has 14 residues. V was pared by 4 bases and J by 5 bases, with 12 bases between. The CDR3 is CASSGGAQHQPQHF. CDR3 nucleotide sequence: TGTGCCAGCAGTGGTGGGGCTCAGCATCAGCCCCAGCATTTT.

This clone was seen more than once but under ten times. This sequence joins TRBV29-1 and TRBJ2-1; possible D gene TRBD2, 5 bases. Germline values: CDR1 SQVTM, CDR2 ANQGSEA. The CDR3 sequence is 15 residues long. The V gene lost 1 base and the J gene lost 3 bases, with 13 bases spanning the gap. CDR3 region: CSVEGPRTGYNEQFF. DNA of the CDR3: TGCAGCGTTGAAGGTCCTCGGACTGGCTACAATGAGCAGTTCTTC.

V usage is TRBV5-4 and J usage is TRBJ2-7; D is tentatively TRBD1 or TRBD2 (5 bases each). CDR3 size: 15 residues. The germline V gene encodes CDR1 SGHNT and CDR2 YYREEE (reference sequence). V was clipped by 4 bases and J by 3 bases, with 17 bases between them. The CDR3 spells CASSGGPRTFYEQYF. CDR3 in DNA: TGTGCCAGCAGCGGGGGACCAAGGACCTTCTACGAGCAGTACTTC.

The chain links TRBV15 to TRBJ2-1, with 8 bases lining up with TRBD1. Germline V lookup: CDR1 LNHNV, CDR2 YYDKDF (reference sequence). CDR3 length: 15 amino acids. V trimming: 3 bases; J trimming: 4 bases; junction bases outside the gene matches: 5. CDR3: CATSSDRQGYNEQFF. The DNA for the CDR3 is TGTGCCACCAGCAGCGATAGACAGGGGTACAATGAGCAGTTCTTC.

The chain carries TRBV15 and TRBJ2-2; possible D gene TRBD1, 5 bases. The V and J ends lost 9 bases and 1 base respectively, with 9 bases between them. The germline gives CDR1 LNHNV, CDR2 YYDKDF (reference sequence). The CDR3 length is 13 residues. CDR3 in amino acids: CATEGENTGELFF. In DNA form, the CDR3 reads TGTGCCACGGAAGGGGAGAACACCGGGGAGCTGTTTTTT.

In this sample, this clone turned up a few times. The chain links TRBV14 to TRBJ2-7, with D unclear. This CDR3 has 14 amino acids. Looked up from germline, CDR1 is SGHDN and CDR2 is FVKESK. V lost 2 bases, J lost 0 bases, and 8 bases lay in between. CDR3 region: CASSQLGSSYEQYF. Here the CDR3 DNA reads TGTGCCAGCAGCCAATTGGGAAGCTCCTACGAGCAGTACTTC.

This rearrangement joins TRBV6-5 to TRBJ1-5; TRBD1 is a possible D gene (6 bases). Germline CDR1 and CDR2: MNHEY and SVGAGI. Trimming left V 2 bases short and J 3 bases short, with 8 bases between. This CDR3 comprises 14 residues. CDR3 DNA: TGTGCCAGCAGTTACCAGGGGATCAATCAGCCCCAGCATTTT. It is translated as CASSYQGINQPQHF.

The chain links TRBV7-6 to TRBJ2-7; 7 bases are a match to TRBD2. Germline CDR1 SGHVS, CDR2 FNYEAQ. V dropped 1 base and J dropped 3; count of bases not matched to a gene: 3. The CDR3 has 14 residues. DNA for the CDR3: TGTGCCAGCAGCTTAGGGCTAGCGGACTACGAGCAGTACTTC. Residues: CASSLGLADYEQYF. Supplemented by reference TRBV7-6 and TRBJ2-7, the full variable domain reads GAGVSQSPRYKVTKRGQDVALRCDPISGHVSLYWYRQALGQGPEFLTYFNYEAQQDKSGLPNDRFSAERPEGSISTLTIQRTEQRDSAMYRCASSLGLADYEQYFGPGTRLTVT.

The chain recombines TRBV7-9 with TRBJ2-1; D possibly corresponds to TRBD2 (5 bases). V shed 2 bases and J shed 0 bases, with 11 bases lying between them. Germline V gene sequence: CDR1 SEHNR, CDR2 FQNEAQ (reference sequence). The CDR3 is 16 amino acids. CDR3 nucleotide sequence: TGTGCCAGCAGCTTATCGAGAGGGAGCTCCTACAATGAGCAGTTCTTC. It encodes CASSLSRGSSYNEQFF.

V and J are TRBV29-1 and TRBJ2-7; D unclear. The CDR3 loop spans 13 amino acids. V shed 6 bases and J shed 2 bases, with 14 bases lying between them. CDR1 is SQVTM and CDR2 is ANQGSEA in the germline V gene. CDR3 amino acids: CSVELTETYEQYF. The CDR3 DNA sequence: TGCAGCGTAGAACTGACTGAAACCTACGAGCAGTACTTC.

On this clone itself: Other nucleotide sequences from this sample produce the same CDR3. V usage is TRBV27 and J usage is TRBJ2-1, with D perhaps being TRBD1 or TRBD2 (5 bases each). In germline, CDR1 is MNHEY, CDR2 SMNVEV (reference sequence). The length of the CDR3 is 15 residues. Deletions cut 4 bases from V and 0 bases from J, with 10 bases between. CDR3 DNA: TGTGCCAGCAGTTCGGGGACGGTCTCCTACAATGAGCAGTTCTTC. Its protein product is CASSSGTVSYNEQFF.

This clone was counted a single time. The chain couples TRBV7-9 to TRBJ2-1; 8 bases are shared with TRBD2. V trimming: 6 bases; J trimming: 7 bases; junction bases outside the gene matches: 14. This CDR3 is 16 amino acids long. Germline CDR1 reads SEHNR; CDR2 reads FQNEAQ (reference sequence). CDR3 sequence (DNA): TGTGCCAGCAGTCCCCGGGGAGCGGGAGTGGGGAATGAGCAGTTCTTC. Amino acid sequence: CASSPRGAGVGNEQFF. Supplemented by reference TRBV7-9 and TRBJ2-1, the full variable domain reads DTGVSQNPRHKITKRGQNVTFRCDPISEHNRLYWYRQTLGQGPEFLTYFQNEAQLEKSRLLSDRFSAERPKGSFSTLEIQRTEQGDSAMYLCASSPRGAGVGNEQFFGPGTRLTVL.

This chain connects TRBV28 to TRBJ1-4; D perhaps matches TRBD1 (5 bases). CDR1 and CDR2 from the germline V gene are MDHEN and SYDVKM. The V end lost 2 bases, the J end lost 0 bases, and 10 bases lay between the germline ends. This CDR3 has 16 residues. CDR3 protein: CASSLRGASTNEKLFF. Written as DNA, the CDR3 is TGTGCCAGCAGTTTAAGGGGAGCATCAACTAATGAAAAACTGTTTTTT.

This CDR3 reads CASRLEGLPSYEQYF. CDR3 in DNA: TGTGCCAGCAGGTTGGAGGGACTACCTTCCTACGAGCAGTACTTC. J is TRBJ2-7 and V is TRBV7-8; 7 bases agree with TRBD2. Germline V gene lookup returns CDR1 SGHVS and CDR2 FQNEAQ. J lost 1 base, V lost 6 bases, and 9 bases had no gene match. CDR3 length: 15 residues.

Here the CDR3 DNA reads TGTGCCAGCAGTTTAAACAGGGGTAGTCAAGAGACCCAGTACTTC. Protein: CASSLNRGSQETQYF. J is TRBJ2-5 and V is TRBV27, with 7 positions matching TRBD1. After removal of 2 bases from V and 2 bases from J, the junction contained 5 bases not matched to a gene. Germline assignment: CDR1 MNHEY and CDR2 SMNVEV (reference sequence). The CDR3 consists of 15 residues.

DNA for the CDR3: TGTGCCAGCAGTCCACTACAGGGTCCTCGAGAGACCCAGTACTTC. It specifies CASSPLQGPRETQYF. This rearrangement joins TRBV27 to TRBJ2-5; maybe TRBD1 (6 bases). The CDR3 has 15 residues. Trimming pared 5 bases from V and 4 bases from J, leaving 17 bases between. The V gene's germline CDR1 is MNHEY and CDR2 SMNVEV (reference sequence).

As concerns this clone: Distinct nucleotide sequences in the sample also encode this CDR3. CDR3 nucleotide sequence: TGTGCCAGCAGCCTCCTGGGCACAGATACGCAGTATTTT. Its translation is CASSLLGTDTQYF. This chain connects TRBV7-3 to TRBJ2-3; no clear D gene. The CDR3 consists of 13 residues. Trimming removed 5 bases from V and 1 base from J, with 7 bases in between. Looked up from germline, CDR1 is SGHTA and CDR2 is FQGTGA.

The J gene is TRBJ2-7, the V gene TRBV27; 12 positions match TRBD2. The CDR3 runs 14 residues. V lost 5 bases, J lost 7 bases, and 6 bases stayed unmatched. CDR1 is MNHEY, CDR2 SMNVEV, per germline (reference sequence). The CDR3 DNA reads TGTGCCAGCAGTCAGACTAGCGGGGGTCGTGAGCAGTACTTC. Translated, it gives CASSQTSGGREQYF.

The chain recombines TRBV6-5 with TRBJ2-5, with D tentatively TRBD2 (6 bases). Germline V lookup: CDR1 MNHEY, CDR2 SVGAGI. The V gene lost 1 base and the J gene lost 0 bases, with 6 bases spanning the gap. The CDR3 totals 14 residues. The CDR3 DNA sequence: TGTGCCAGCAGTTACTGGGGGGACCAAGAGACCCAGTACTTC. It translates to CASSYWGDQETQYF.

The genes are TRBV7-9 and TRBJ2-3; D uncertain. Trimming left V 2 bases short and J 0 bases short, with 9 bases between. The germline CDR1 and CDR2 sequences are SEHNR and FQNEAQ (reference sequence). CDR3 length: 15 residues. The CDR3 DNA sequence: TGTGCCAGCAGCTTAAAACTGACTAGCACAGATACGCAGTATTTT. This encodes CASSLKLTSTDTQYF.

The chain couples TRBV4-3 to TRBJ2-7; either TRBD1 or TRBD2 may supply D (5 bases each). Germline V gives CDR1 LGHNA, CDR2 YSLEER. The CDR3 spans 15 residues. The V and J ends lost 6 bases and 1 base respectively, with 16 bases between them. The CDR3: CASSHQPGPSYEQYF. CDR3 nucleotide sequence: TGCGCCAGCAGTCATCAACCGGGACCTTCCTACGAGCAGTACTTC.

Remarks on this clone: The same CDR3 also results from other DNA sequences found in this sample. The CDR3 spells CASSLGYGELFF. The CDR3 DNA reads TGTGCCAGCAGTTTGGGGTACGGGGAGCTGTTTTTT. The J gene is TRBJ2-2, the V gene TRBV28; D is uncertain. Germline V CDR1 and CDR2: MDHEN, SYDVKM. This CDR3 spans 12 amino acids. V lost 3 bases to trimming and J lost 7 bases, with 6 bases between them.

The chain couples TRBV7-8 to TRBJ1-5; D uncertain. Trimming cost V 1 base and J 0 bases, with 16 bases left between them. This CDR3 comprises 18 residues. Germline V gives CDR1 SGHVS, CDR2 FQNEAQ. The CDR3 loop reads CASSLGNHSPYSNQPQHF. In nucleotides, the CDR3 is TGTGCCAGCAGCTTAGGGAACCACAGCCCGTATAGCAATCAGCCCCAGCATTTT.

The chain links TRBV9 to TRBJ1-3, with TRBD1 matching over 8 bases. V dropped 6 bases and J dropped 0; count of bases not matched to a gene: 8. The CDR3 spans 16 residues. The V gene's germline CDR1 is SGDLS and CDR2 YYNGEE. The CDR3 DNA sequence: TGTGCCAGCATGAAAGGGACAGGAACCTCTGGAAACACCATATATTTT. Translating it yields CASMKGTGTSGNTIYF.